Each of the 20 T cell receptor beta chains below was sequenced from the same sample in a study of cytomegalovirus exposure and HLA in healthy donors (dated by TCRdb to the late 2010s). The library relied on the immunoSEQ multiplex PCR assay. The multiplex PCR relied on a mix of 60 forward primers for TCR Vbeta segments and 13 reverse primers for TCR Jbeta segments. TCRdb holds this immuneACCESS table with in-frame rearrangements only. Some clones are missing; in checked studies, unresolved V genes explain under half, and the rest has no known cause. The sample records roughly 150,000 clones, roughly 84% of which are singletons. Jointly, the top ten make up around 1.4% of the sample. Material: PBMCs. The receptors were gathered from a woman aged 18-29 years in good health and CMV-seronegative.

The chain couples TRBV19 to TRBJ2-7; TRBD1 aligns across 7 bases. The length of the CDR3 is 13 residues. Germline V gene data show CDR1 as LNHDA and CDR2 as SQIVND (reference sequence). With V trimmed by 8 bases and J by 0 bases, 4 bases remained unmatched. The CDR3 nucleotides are TGTGCCAGTTCGGGGACAGTCTCCTACGAGCAGTACTTC. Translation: CASSGTVSYEQYF.

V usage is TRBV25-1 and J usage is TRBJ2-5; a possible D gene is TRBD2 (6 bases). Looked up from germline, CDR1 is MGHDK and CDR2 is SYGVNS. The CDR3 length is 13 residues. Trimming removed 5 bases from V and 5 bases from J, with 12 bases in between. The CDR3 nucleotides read TGTGCCAGCAGTTTGGAGGGCCGGGAGACCCAGTACTTC. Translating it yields CASSLEGRETQYF.

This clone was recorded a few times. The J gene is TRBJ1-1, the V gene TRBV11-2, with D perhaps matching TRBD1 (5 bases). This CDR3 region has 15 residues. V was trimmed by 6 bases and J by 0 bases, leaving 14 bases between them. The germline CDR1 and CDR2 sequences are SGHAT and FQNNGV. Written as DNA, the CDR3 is TGTGCCAGCAGTTTACACCGGGACTTGAACACTGAAGCTTTCTTT. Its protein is CASSLHRDLNTEAFF. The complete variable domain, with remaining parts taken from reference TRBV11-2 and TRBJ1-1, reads EAGVAQSPRYKIIEKRQSVAFWCNPISGHATLYWYQQILGQGPKLLIQFQNNGVVDDSQLPKDRFSAERLKGVDSTLKIQPAKLEDSAVYLCASSLHRDLNTEAFFGQGTRLTVV.

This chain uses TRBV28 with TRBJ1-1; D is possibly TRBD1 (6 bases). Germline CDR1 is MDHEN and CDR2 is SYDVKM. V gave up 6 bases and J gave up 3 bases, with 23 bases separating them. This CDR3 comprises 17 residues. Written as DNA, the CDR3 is TGTGCCAGCAGGATAGCTACAGGGAGCTATGGGGACACTGAAGCTTTCTTT. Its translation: CASRIATGSYGDTEAFF.

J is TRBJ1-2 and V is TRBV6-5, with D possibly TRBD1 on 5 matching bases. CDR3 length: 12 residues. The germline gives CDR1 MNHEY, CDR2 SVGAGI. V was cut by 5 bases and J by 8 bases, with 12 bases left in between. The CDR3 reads CASSPRDFGYTF. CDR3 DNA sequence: TGTGCCAGCAGTCCGAGGGACTTCGGCTACACCTTC.

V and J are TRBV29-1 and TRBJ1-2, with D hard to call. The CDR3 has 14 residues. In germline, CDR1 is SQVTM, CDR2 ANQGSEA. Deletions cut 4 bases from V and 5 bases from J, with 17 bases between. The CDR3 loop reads CSVALRAGFYGYTF. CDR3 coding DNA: TGCAGCGTTGCCCTTCGGGCGGGATTTTATGGCTACACCTTC. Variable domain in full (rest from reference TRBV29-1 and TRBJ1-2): SAVISQKPSRDICQRGTSLTIQCQVDSQVTMMFWYRQQPGQSLTLIATANQGSEATYESGFVIDKFPISRPNLTFSTLTVSNMSPEDSSIYLCSVALRAGFYGYTFGSGTRLTVV.

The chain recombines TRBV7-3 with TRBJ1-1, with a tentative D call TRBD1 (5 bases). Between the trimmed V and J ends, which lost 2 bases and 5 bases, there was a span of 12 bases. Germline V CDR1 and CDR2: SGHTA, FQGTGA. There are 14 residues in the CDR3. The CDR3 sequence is CASSLWGPETEAFF. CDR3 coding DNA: TGTGCCAGCAGCTTATGGGGCCCGGAGACTGAAGCTTTCTTT.

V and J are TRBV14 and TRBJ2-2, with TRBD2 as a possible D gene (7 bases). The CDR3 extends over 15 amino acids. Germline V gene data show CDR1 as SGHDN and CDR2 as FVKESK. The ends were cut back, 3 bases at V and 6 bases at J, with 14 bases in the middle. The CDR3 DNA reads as TGTGCCAGCAGCCAGCACTTGGGGGGGCCCGGGGAGCTGTTTTTT. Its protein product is CASSQHLGGPGELFF.

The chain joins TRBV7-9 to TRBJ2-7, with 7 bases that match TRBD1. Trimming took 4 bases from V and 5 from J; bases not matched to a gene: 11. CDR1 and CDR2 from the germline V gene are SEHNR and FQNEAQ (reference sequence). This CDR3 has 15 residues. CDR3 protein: CASSSGDSRVNEQYF. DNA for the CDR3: TGTGCCAGCAGCTCCGGGGACAGTCGCGTGAACGAGCAGTACTTC.

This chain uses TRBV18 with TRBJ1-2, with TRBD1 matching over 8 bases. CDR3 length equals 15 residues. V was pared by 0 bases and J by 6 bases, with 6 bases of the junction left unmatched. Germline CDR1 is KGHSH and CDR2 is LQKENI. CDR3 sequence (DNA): TGTGCCAGCTCACCACCTACAGGGGGGTTCAATGGCTACACCTTC. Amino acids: CASSPPTGGFNGYTF.

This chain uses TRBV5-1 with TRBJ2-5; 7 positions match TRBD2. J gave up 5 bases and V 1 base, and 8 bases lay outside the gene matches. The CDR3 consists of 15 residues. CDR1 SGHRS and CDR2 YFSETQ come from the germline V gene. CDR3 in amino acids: CASSLMGSGGETQYF. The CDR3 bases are TGCGCCAGCAGCTTGATGGGATCCGGGGGGGAGACCCAGTACTTC.

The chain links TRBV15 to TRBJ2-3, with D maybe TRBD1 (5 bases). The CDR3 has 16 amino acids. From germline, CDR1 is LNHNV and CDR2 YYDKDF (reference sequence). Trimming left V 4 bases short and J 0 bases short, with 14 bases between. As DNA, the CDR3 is TGTGCCACCAGCATAGGGCAGGGATCTAGCACAGATACGCAGTATTTT. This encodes CATSIGQGSSTDTQYF.

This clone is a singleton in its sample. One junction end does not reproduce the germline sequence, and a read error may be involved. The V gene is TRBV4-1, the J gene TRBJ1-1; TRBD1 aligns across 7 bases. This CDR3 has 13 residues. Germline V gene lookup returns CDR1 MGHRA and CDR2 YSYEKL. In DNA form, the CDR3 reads TGCGCCAGCAGCCAAGAGAGAATGAACCCGGGACAGTTT. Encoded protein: CASSQERMNPGQF.

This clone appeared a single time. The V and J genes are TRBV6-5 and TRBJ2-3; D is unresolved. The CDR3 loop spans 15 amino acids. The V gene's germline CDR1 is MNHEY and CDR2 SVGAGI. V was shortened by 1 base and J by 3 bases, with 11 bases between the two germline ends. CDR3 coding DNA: TGTGCCAGCAGTTACTTTGGCAAGCGTACAGATACGCAGTATTTT. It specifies CASSYFGKRTDTQYF.

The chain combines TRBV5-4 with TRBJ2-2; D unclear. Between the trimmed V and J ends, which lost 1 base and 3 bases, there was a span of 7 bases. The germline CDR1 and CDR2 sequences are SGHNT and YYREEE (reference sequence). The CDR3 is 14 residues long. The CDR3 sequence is CASSLTVYTGELFF. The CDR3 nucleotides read TGTGCCAGCAGCTTGACGGTGTACACCGGGGAGCTGTTTTTT. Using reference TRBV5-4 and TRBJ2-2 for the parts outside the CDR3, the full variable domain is ETGVTQSPTHLIKTRGQQVTLRCSSQSGHNTVSWYQQALGQGPQFIFQYYREEENGRGNFPPRFSGLQFPNYSSELNVNALELDDSALYLCASSLTVYTGELFFGEGSRLTVL.

CDR3 nucleotide sequence: TGTGCCAGCAGTTTAGCGGGGGGGCTCGAGCAGTACTTC. Residues: CASSLAGGLEQYF. The genes are TRBV28 and TRBJ2-7; TRBD2 matches at 9 bases. The CDR3 has 13 residues. The germline gives CDR1 MDHEN, CDR2 SYDVKM. J gave up 6 bases and V 2 bases, and 2 bases lay outside the gene matches.

CDR3 in DNA: TGTGCCAGCAGCTCGATTAACCAAAACTACAGGGATTTTTATGGCTACACCTTC. Translating it yields CASSSINQNYRDFYGYTF. The chain has TRBV11-2 and TRBJ1-2; possible D gene TRBD1, 6 bases. V lost 4 bases and J 5 bases, leaving 26 bases between the germline ends. This CDR3 contains 18 residues. The germline V gene has CDR1 SGHAT and CDR2 FQNNGV.

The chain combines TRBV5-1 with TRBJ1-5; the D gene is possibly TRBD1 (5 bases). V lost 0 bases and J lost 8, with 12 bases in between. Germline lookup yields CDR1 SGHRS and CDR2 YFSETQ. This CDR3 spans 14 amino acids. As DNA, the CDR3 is TGCGCCAGCAGCTTGGGGCAGGGCTTGGAGCCCCAGCATTTT. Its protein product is CASSLGQGLEPQHF.

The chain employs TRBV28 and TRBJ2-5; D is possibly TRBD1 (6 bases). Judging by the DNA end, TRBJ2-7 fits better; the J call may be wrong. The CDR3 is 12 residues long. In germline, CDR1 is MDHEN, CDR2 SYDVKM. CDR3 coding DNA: TGTGCCAGCAAGGGGGTTCTGTCCGAGCAGTACTTC. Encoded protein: CASKGVLSEQYF.

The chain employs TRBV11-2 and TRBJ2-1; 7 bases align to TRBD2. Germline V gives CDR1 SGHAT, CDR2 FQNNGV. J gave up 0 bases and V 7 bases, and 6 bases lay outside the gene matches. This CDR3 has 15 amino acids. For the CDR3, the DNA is TGTGCCAGCAAAATAGCGGGTACCTCCTACAATGAGCAGTTCTTC. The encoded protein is CASKIAGTSYNEQFF.